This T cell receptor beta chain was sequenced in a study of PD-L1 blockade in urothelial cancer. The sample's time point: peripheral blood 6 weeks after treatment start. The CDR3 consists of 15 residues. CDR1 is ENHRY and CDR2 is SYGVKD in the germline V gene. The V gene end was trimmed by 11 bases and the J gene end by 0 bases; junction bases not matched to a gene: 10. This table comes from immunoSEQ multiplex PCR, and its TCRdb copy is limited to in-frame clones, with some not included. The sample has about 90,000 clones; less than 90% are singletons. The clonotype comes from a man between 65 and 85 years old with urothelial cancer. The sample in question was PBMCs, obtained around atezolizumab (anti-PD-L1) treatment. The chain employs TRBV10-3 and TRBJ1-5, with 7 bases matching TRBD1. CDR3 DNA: TGTGCCCTAGATCAGGGGGAGTATAGCAATCAGCCCCAGCATTTT. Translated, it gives CALDQGEYSNQPQHF.